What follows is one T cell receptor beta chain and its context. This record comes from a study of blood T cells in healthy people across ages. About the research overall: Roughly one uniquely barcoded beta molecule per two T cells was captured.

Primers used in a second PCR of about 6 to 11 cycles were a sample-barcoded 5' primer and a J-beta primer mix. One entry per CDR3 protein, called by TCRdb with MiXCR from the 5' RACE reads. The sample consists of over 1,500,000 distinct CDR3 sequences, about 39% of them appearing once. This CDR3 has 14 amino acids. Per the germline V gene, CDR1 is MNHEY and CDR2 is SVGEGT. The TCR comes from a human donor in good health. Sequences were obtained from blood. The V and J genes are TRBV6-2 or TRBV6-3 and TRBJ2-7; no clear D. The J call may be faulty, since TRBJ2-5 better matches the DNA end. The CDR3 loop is CASSFRWGMETQYF. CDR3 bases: TGTGCCAGCAGTTTTCGGTGGGGTATGGAGACCCAGTACTTC.